A single sample gave rise to the 8 T cell receptor beta chains below, sequenced in a study of shared clonotypes between healthy human individuals. Profiled with immunoSEQ multiplex PCR; TCRdb holds only in-frame clones, not every one. The table has roughly 2,500,000 clones, 93% seen once. Sequences were obtained from naive CD4+ T cells from PBMCs. The subset here: CD45RA+ positively selected. The origin of the receptors is a man aged 18 to 30 in good health. Some clones in this sample may be carry-over from other donors' samples.

This chain connects TRBV5-4 to TRBJ2-3; the D gene is possibly TRBD1 (6 bases). The CDR3 runs 15 residues. The V and J ends lost 0 bases and 2 bases respectively, with 10 bases between them. Germline V gene sequence: CDR1 SGHNT, CDR2 YYREEE (reference sequence). The CDR3 loop is CASSLARDNTDTQYF. In nucleotides, the CDR3 is TGTGCCAGCAGCTTGGCTCGGGACAACACAGATACGCAGTATTTT. Together with reference TRBV5-4 and TRBJ2-3, the CDR3 gives the full variable domain: ETGVTQSPTHLIKTRGQQVTLRCSSQSGHNTVSWYQQALGQGPQFIFQYYREEENGRGNFPPRFSGLQFPNYSSELNVNALELDDSALYLCASSLARDNTDTQYFGPGTRLTVL.

V usage is TRBV19 and J usage is TRBJ2-7; TRBD2 aligns across 8 bases. There are 15 residues in the CDR3. Per the germline V gene, CDR1 is LNHDA and CDR2 is SQIVND (reference sequence). Trimming cost V 5 bases and J 1 base; bases outside gene matches: 7. DNA for the CDR3: TGTGCCAGTAGTTCGCGACTAGCGCCTTCCTACGAGCAGTACTTC. Protein product: CASSSRLAPSYEQYF.

The chain combines TRBV29-1 with TRBJ1-1, with D unresolved. The CDR3 is 14 residues long. V lost 4 bases to trimming and J lost 1 base, with 13 bases between them. The V gene's germline CDR1 is SQVTM and CDR2 ANQGSEA. The CDR3 is CSVAALNANTEAFF. CDR3 nucleotides: TGCAGCGTTGCCGCCCTTAATGCGAACACTGAAGCTTTCTTT. Filled out from reference TRBV29-1 and TRBJ1-1, the complete variable domain reads SAVISQKPSRDICQRGTSLTIQCQVDSQVTMMFWYRQQPGQSLTLIATANQGSEATYESGFVIDKFPISRPNLTFSTLTVSNMSPEDSSIYLCSVAALNANTEAFFGQGTRLTVV.

V usage is TRBV5-6 and J usage is TRBJ1-3; 9 bases match TRBD1. There are 15 residues in the CDR3. Germline loops: CDR1 SGHDT, CDR2 YYEEEE. V lost 4 bases to trimming and J lost 2 bases; unmatched junction nucleotides: 4. The CDR3: CASSTGTGTGNTIYF. DNA of the CDR3: TGTGCCAGCAGCACAGGGACAGGGACTGGAAACACCATATATTTT.

Here the CDR3 DNA reads TGTGCCAGCAGTGACGGGACTTTATACAATGAGCAGTTCTTC. This sequence encodes CASSDGTLYNEQFF. The chain links TRBV28 to TRBJ2-1, with D perhaps matching TRBD2 (6 bases). V was trimmed by 5 bases and J by 4 bases, leaving 12 bases between them. Germline CDR1 MDHEN, CDR2 SYDVKM. CDR3 length equals 14 residues. Drawing the rest from reference TRBV28 and TRBJ2-1, the complete variable domain is DVKVTQSSRYLVKRTGEKVFLECVQDMDHENMFWYRQDPGLGLRLIYFSYDVKMKEKGDIPEGYSVSREKKERFSLILESASTNQTSMYLCASSDGTLYNEQFFGPGTRLTVL.

V is TRBV5-4 and J is TRBJ1-3, with D uncertain. The V gene lost 5 bases and the J gene lost 4 bases, with 13 bases spanning the gap. Germline lookup yields CDR1 SGHNT and CDR2 YYREEE (reference sequence). The CDR3 runs to 14 residues. DNA for the CDR3: TGTGCCAGCAGTGTGGGTGGACGCGGAAACACCATATATTTT. It is translated as CASSVGGRGNTIYF.

The rearrangement uses TRBV5-1 and TRBJ2-6, with D possibly being TRBD1 (6 bases). Trimming removed 2 bases from V and 0 bases from J, with 9 bases in between. Germline CDR1 reads SGHRS; CDR2 reads YFSETQ. This CDR3 is built from 16 residues. In nucleotides, the CDR3 is TGCGCCAGCAGCTTACAGGGAAACTCTGGGGCCAACGTCCTGACTTTC. Protein sequence: CASSLQGNSGANVLTF.

The rearrangement joins TRBV15 to TRBJ2-3, with 14 bases fitting TRBD2. The CDR3 is 17 amino acids. Germline CDR1 is LNHNV and CDR2 is YYDKDF (reference sequence). V lost 3 bases, J lost 4 bases, and 6 bases stayed unmatched. In DNA form, the CDR3 reads TGTGCCACCAGCAGGGGGACTAGCGGGAGTGGGGCAGATACGCAGTATTTT. Amino acids: CATSRGTSGSGADTQYF.